This T cell receptor (beta chain) was sequenced during a study of cytomegalovirus exposure and HLA in healthy donors. Findings and limits, study-wide: The authors confirmed in vitro that a few CMV-associated chains were specific for CMV antigens.

Comments on this clone: Its cognate antigen is unknown.

The PCR was carried out with 60 Vbeta primers and 13 Jbeta primers. Sequenced by immunoSEQ multiplex PCR; TCRdb stores in-frame clones only, minus some. The sample consists of fewer than 150,000 clones, 65% to 80% of them appearing once. The sequenced sample was PBMCs. This receptor was taken from a human donor in good health.

The CDR3: CATSGTPYSNQPQHF. In nucleotides, the CDR3 is TGTGCCACCAGCGGGACACCTTATAGCAATCAGCCCCAGCATTTT. The chain is built from TRBV15 and TRBJ1-5; maybe TRBD1 (6 bases). This CDR3 is built from 15 residues. Trimming left V 5 bases short and J 0 bases short, with 11 bases between. Germline CDR1 LNHNV, CDR2 YYDKDF (reference sequence).